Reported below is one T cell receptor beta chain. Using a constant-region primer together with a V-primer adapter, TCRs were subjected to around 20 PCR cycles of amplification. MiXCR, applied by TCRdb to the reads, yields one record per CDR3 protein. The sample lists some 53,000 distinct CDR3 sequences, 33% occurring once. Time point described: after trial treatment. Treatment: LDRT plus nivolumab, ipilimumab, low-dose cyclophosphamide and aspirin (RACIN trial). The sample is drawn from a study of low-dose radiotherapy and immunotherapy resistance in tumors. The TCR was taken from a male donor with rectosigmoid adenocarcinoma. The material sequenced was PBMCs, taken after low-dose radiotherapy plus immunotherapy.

As DNA, the CDR3 is TGCAGTGCTACTAACATCGGCAGCCAAGAGACCCAGTACTTC. It codes for CSATNIGSQETQYF. The chain joins TRBV20-1 to TRBJ2-5; D unclear. From germline, CDR1 is DFQATT and CDR2 SNEGSKA (reference sequence). The V end was cut by 4 bases, the J end by 1 base, with 13 bases between. CDR3 size: 14 residues.